This section outlines one T cell receptor beta chain sequence together with its context. Its matching antigen is unknown. This CDR3 is 15 amino acids long. V was pared by 4 bases and J by 2 bases, with 7 bases of the junction left unmatched. Per the germline V gene, CDR1 is LNHNV and CDR2 is YYDKDF (reference sequence). The assay was immunoSEQ multiplex PCR, and TCRdb's table has in-frame clones only and misses some. The sample contains roughly 120,000 clones, approximately 85% of which appear only once. This sample stems from a study of T cell responses to AZD1222 COVID-19 vaccine. Broader study findings: Just a handful of AZD1222 recipients were seropositive at baseline. Spike-specific TCR breadth and depth were elevated following two AZD1222 doses.

Sample: peripheral blood, taken on day 0 of AZD1222 vaccination. The TCR sequence derives from an adult in good health. V and J are TRBV15 and TRBJ2-7; 8 bases agree with TRBD2. Here the CDR3 reads CATSTSGGPTYEQYF. The CDR3 bases are TGTGCCACCAGCACGAGCGGGGGTCCCACCTACGAGCAGTACTTC.